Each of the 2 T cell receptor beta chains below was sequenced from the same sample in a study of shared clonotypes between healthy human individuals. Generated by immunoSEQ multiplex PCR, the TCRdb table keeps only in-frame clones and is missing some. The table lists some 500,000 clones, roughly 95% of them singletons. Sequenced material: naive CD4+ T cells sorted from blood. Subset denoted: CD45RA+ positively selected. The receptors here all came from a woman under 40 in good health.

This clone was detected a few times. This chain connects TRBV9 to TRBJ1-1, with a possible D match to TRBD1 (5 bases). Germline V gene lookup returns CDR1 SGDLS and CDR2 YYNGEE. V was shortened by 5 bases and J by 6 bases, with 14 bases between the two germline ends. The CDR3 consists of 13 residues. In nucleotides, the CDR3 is TGTGCCAGCAGTACGGTGGGGCGTTCTGAAGCTTTCTTT. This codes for CASSTVGRSEAFF.

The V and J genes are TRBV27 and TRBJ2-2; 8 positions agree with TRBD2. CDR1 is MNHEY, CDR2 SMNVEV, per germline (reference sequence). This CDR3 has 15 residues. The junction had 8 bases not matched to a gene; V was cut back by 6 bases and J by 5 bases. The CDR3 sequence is CASRGSGSWTGELFF. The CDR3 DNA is TGTGCCAGCAGGGGAAGCGGGAGTTGGACCGGGGAGCTGTTTTTT.